These 13 T cell receptor beta chains were sequenced from one sample in a study of T cells expressing NK-cell markers. Reanalyzing the 5' RACE reads, TCRdb keeps one entry per CDR3 protein, without DNA. This sample carries around 470,000 distinct CDR3 sequences, with approximately 1.4% going to the ten biggest clones. The material sequenced was blood T cells: a sorted CD56 or NKG2C T cell subset, CD4+ or CD8+ T cells, or bulk PBMC T cells (not recorded which). Receptors originate from a woman between 45 and 60 years old in good health.

The chain is built from TRBV7-9 and TRBJ1-5; the D gene TCRdb calls, TRBD1, cannot be checked with no DNA. Germline CDR1 and CDR2: SEHNR and FQNEAQ (reference sequence). This CDR3 region has 17 residues. The CDR3 protein is CASSLFSGLRGNQPQHF.

This chain uses TRBV2 with TRBJ2-5; TCRdb returns TRBD1, unconfirmable since there is no DNA. The germline V gene encodes CDR1 SNHLY and CDR2 FYNNEI. The CDR3 is 14 residues long. The CDR3 region is CASSYRAIVETQYF. Based on the CDR3 plus reference TRBV2 and TRBJ2-5, the full variable domain is EPEVTQTPSHQVTQMGQEVILRCVPISNHLYFYWYRQILGQKVEFLVSFYNNEISEKSEIFDDQFSVERPDGSNFTLKIRSTKLEDSAMYFCASSYRAIVETQYFGPGTRLLVL.

V gene TRBV5-4 combines with J gene TRBJ2-2. Germline assignment: CDR1 SGHNT and CDR2 YYREEE (reference sequence). The CDR3 length is 16 residues. CDR3: CASSLERAANTGELFF. The whole variable domain, filled in from reference TRBV5-4 and TRBJ2-2, reads ETGVTQSPTHLIKTRGQQVTLRCSSQSGHNTVSWYQQALGQGPQFIFQYYREEENGRGNFPPRFSGLQFPNYSSELNVNALELDDSALYLCASSLERAANTGELFFGEGSRLTVL.

The rearrangement links TRBV19 to TRBJ2-2; TCRdb's D gene call, TRBD1, goes unchecked for lack of DNA. The germline gives CDR1 LNHDA, CDR2 SQIVND (reference sequence). CDR3 size: 17 residues. CDR3 sequence: CASSLSGTGASPGELFF.

The V gene is TRBV19, the J gene TRBJ2-3; TCRdb's assignment of TRBD2 cannot be checked, as there is no DNA. Per the germline V gene, CDR1 is LNHDA and CDR2 is SQIVND (reference sequence). The CDR3 contains 14 residues. This chain's CDR3 is CASSISSLTDTQYF.

This sequence joins TRBV7-8 and TRBJ1-5; there is no DNA to check the TCRdb D call of TRBD1. The germline V gene has CDR1 SGHVS and CDR2 FQNEAQ. This CDR3 region has 14 residues. CDR3 sequence reads: CASSTDRGRQPQHF.

The rearrangement uses TRBV5-1 and TRBJ1-6. The CDR3 contains 15 residues. Germline CDR1 is SGHRS and CDR2 is YFSETQ. This chain's CDR3 is CASSLEGLQNSPLHF.

J is TRBJ2-1 and V is TRBV12-3 or TRBV12-4; TCRdb proposes TRBD2, but this gene call is untestable without DNA. CDR3 length equals 15 residues. Here the CDR3 reads CASTLAGGGSNEQFF.

The genes are TRBV5-4 and TRBJ1-1. Germline CDR1 is SGHNT and CDR2 is YYREEE (reference sequence). This CDR3 region has 14 residues. CDR3 sequence reads: CASSRRASNTEAFF. Supplemented by reference TRBV5-4 and TRBJ1-1, the full variable domain reads ETGVTQSPTHLIKTRGQQVTLRCSSQSGHNTVSWYQQALGQGPQFIFQYYREEENGRGNFPPRFSGLQFPNYSSELNVNALELDDSALYLCASSRRASNTEAFFGQGTRLTVV.

V usage is TRBV20-1 and J usage is TRBJ2-3; TCRdb proposes TRBD2, but this gene call is untestable without DNA. CDR3 length equals 14 residues. The V gene's germline CDR1 is DFQATT and CDR2 SNEGSKA (reference sequence). The CDR3 sequence is CSASGTSGADTQYF.

This chain joins TRBV27 and TRBJ1-5; TCRdb calls TRBD1, which cannot be checked without DNA. Germline loops: CDR1 MNHEY, CDR2 SMNVEV (reference sequence). The CDR3 runs 15 residues. The CDR3 reads CARASGTESNQPQHF.

V usage is TRBV5-1 and J usage is TRBJ1-2; the D gene TCRdb calls, TRBD1, cannot be checked with no DNA. CDR3 size: 14 residues. CDR1 and CDR2 (germline): SGHRS, YFSETQ. This CDR3 is CASSADRGNYGYTF.

The V call is TRBV6-5, the J call TRBJ2-1; checking the TCRdb D call of TRBD1 is not possible without DNA. This CDR3 comprises 15 residues. CDR1 MNHEY and CDR2 SVGAGI come from the germline V gene. CDR3: CASRLGGKSANEQFF.